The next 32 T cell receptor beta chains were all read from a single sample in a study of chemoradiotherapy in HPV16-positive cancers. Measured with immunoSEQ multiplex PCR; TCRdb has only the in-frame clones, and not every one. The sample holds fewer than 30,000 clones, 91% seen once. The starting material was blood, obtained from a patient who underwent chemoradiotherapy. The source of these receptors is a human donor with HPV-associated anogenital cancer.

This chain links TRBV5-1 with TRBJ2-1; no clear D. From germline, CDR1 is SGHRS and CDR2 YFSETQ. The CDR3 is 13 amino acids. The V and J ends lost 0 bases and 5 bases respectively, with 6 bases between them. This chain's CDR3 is CASSLAADNEQFF. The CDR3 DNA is TGCGCCAGCAGCTTGGCGGCAGACAATGAGCAGTTCTTC.

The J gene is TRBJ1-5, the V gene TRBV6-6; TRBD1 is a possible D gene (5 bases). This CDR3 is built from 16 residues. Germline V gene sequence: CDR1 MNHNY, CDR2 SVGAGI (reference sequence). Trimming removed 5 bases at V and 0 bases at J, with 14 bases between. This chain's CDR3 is CASSTLVGGSNQPQHF. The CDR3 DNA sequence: TGTGCCAGCAGTACCCTGGTGGGGGGTAGCAATCAGCCCCAGCATTTT.

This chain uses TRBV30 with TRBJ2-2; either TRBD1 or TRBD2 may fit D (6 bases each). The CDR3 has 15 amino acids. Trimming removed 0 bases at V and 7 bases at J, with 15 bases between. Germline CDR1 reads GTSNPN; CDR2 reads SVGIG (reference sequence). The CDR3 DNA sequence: TGTGCCTGGAGTGTAACTGTCAGGGGAGGCGGGGAGCTGTTTTTT. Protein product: CAWSVTVRGGGELFF. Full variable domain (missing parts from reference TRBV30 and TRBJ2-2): SQTIHQWPATLVQPVGSPLSLECTVEGTSNPNLYWYRQAAGRGLQLLFYSVGIGQISSEVPQNLSASRPQDRQFILSSKKLLLSDSGFYLCAWSVTVRGGGELFFGEGSRLTVL.

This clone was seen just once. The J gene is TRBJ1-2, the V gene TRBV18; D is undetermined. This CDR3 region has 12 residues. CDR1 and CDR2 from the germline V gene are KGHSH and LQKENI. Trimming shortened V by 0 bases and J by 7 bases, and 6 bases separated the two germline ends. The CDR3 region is CASSPPKGGYTF. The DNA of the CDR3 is TGTGCCAGCTCACCACCTAAGGGTGGCTACACCTTC.

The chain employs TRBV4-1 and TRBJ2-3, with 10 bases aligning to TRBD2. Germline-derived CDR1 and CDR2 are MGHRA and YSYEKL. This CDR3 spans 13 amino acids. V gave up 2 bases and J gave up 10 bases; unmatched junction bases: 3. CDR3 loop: CASSQLAGEAQYF. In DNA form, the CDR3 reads TGCGCCAGCAGCCAACTAGCGGGGGAAGCGCAGTATTTT.

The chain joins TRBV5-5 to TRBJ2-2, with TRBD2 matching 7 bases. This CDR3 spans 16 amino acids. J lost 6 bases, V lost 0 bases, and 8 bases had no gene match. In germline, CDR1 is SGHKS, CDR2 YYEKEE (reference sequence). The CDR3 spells CASSLAGGRKAGELFF. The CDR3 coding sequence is TGTGCCAGCAGCTTGGCAGGCGGGAGAAAGGCCGGGGAGCTGTTTTTT.

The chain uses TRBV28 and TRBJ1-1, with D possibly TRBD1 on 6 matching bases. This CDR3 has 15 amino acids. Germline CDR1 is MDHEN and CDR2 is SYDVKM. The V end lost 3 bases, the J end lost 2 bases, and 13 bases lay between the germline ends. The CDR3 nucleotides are TGTGCCAGCAGTTTGGGGGGGGCCCAAAACACTGAAGCTTTCTTT. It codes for CASSLGGAQNTEAFF.

The CDR3 sequence: CASSLSRNYGYTF. The CDR3 DNA reads as TGTGCCAGCAGTCTCTCTCGCAACTATGGCTACACCTTC. This chain links TRBV28 with TRBJ1-2; D call uncertain. The germline V gene encodes CDR1 MDHEN and CDR2 SYDVKM. V was trimmed by 5 bases and J by 2 bases, leaving 9 bases between them. This CDR3 is built from 13 residues.

The CDR3 here is CASSIWGGPYNEQFF. In DNA, the CDR3 is TGTGCCAGTAGTATCTGGGGGGGCCCGTACAATGAGCAGTTCTTC. This chain uses TRBV19 with TRBJ2-1, with a possible D match to TRBD2 (7 bases). The CDR3 is made up of 15 amino acids. The V end was cut by 3 bases, the J end by 4 bases, with 13 bases between. Germline lookup yields CDR1 LNHDA and CDR2 SQIVND (reference sequence).

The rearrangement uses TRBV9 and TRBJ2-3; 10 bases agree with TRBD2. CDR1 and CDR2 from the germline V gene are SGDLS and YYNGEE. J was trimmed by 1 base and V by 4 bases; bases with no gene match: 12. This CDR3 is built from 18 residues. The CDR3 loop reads CASSPSGVAGGRTDTQYF. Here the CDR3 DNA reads TGTGCCAGCAGCCCAAGTGGGGTAGCGGGGGGCCGCACAGATACGCAGTATTTT.

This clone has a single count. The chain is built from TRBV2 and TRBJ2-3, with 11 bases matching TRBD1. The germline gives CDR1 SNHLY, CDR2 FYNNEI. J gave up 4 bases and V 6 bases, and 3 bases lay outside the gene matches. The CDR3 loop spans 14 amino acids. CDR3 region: CASRPGQGADTQYF. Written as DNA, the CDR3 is TGTGCCAGCAGACCGGGACAGGGGGCAGATACGCAGTATTTT. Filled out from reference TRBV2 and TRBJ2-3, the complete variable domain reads EPEVTQTPSHQVTQMGQEVILRCVPISNHLYFYWYRQILGQKVEFLVSFYNNEISEKSEIFDDQFSVERPDGSNFTLKIRSTKLEDSAMYFCASRPGQGADTQYFGPGTRLTVL.

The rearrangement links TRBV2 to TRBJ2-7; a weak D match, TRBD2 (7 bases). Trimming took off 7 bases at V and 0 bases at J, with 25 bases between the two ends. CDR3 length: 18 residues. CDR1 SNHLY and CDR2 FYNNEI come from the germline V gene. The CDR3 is CASKGRGREHRSSYEQYF. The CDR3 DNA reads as TGTGCCAGCAAAGGCCGGGGGCGGGAGCATAGAAGCTCCTACGAGCAGTACTTC.

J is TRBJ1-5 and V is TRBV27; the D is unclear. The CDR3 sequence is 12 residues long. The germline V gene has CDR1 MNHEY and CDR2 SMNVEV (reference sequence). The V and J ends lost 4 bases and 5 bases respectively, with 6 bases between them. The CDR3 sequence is CASSSLDQPQHF. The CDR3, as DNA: TGTGCCAGCAGTTCGCTTGATCAGCCCCAGCATTTT.

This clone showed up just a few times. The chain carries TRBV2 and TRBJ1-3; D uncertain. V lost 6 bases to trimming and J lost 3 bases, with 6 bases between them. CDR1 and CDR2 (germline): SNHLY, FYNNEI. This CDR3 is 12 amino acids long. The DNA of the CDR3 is TGTGCCAGCAGGCTAGATGGAAACACCATATATTTT. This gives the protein CASRLDGNTIYF. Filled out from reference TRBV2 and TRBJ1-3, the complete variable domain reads EPEVTQTPSHQVTQMGQEVILRCVPISNHLYFYWYRQILGQKVEFLVSFYNNEISEKSEIFDDQFSVERPDGSNFTLKIRSTKLEDSAMYFCASRLDGNTIYFGEGSWLTVV.

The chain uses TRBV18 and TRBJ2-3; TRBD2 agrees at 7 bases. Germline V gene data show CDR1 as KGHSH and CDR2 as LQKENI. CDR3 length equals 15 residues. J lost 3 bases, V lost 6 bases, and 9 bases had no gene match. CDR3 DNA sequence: TGTGCCAGCTCGCCCTCCGGGGGGTGGACAGATACGCAGTATTTT. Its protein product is CASSPSGGWTDTQYF. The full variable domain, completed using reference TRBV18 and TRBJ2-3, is NAGVMQNPRHLVRRRGQEARLRCSPMKGHSHVYWYRQLPEEGLKFMVYLQKENIIDESGMPKERFSAEFPKEGPSILRIQQVVRGDSAAYFCASSPSGGWTDTQYFGPGTRLTVL.

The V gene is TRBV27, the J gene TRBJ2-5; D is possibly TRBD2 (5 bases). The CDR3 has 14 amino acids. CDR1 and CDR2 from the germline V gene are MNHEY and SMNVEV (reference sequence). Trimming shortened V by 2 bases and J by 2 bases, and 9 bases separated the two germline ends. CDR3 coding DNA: TGTGCCAGCAGTTTAGCGGGCCGACAAGAGACCCAGTACTTC. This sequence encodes CASSLAGRQETQYF.

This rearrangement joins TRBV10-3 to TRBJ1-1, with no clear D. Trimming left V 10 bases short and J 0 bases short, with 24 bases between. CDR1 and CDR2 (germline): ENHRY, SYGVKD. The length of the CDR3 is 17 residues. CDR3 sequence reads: CASSRSAGPDMNTEAFF. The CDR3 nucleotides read TGTGCCAGCTCGAGGTCGGCAGGTCCCGACATGAACACTGAAGCTTTCTTT.

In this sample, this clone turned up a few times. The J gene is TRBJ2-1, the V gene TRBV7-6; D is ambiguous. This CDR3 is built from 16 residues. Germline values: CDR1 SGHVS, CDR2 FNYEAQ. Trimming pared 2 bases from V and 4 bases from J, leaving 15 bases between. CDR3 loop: CASSLHPAHIYNEQFF. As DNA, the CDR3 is TGTGCCAGCAGCTTACATCCAGCCCATATTTACAATGAGCAGTTCTTC.

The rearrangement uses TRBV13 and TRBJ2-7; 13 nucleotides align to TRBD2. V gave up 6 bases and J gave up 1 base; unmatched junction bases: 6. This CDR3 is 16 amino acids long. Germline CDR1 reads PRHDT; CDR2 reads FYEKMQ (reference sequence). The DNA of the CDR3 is TGTGCCAGCAGTGCTGGACTAGCGGGGGTTTCCTACGAGCAGTACTTC. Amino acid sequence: CASSAGLAGVSYEQYF.

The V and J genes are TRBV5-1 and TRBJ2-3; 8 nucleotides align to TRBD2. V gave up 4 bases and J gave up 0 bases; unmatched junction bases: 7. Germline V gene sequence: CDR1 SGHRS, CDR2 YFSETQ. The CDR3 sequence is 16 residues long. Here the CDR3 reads CASSPGLAPSTDTQYF. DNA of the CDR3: TGCGCCAGCAGCCCAGGACTAGCCCCTAGCACAGATACGCAGTATTTT.

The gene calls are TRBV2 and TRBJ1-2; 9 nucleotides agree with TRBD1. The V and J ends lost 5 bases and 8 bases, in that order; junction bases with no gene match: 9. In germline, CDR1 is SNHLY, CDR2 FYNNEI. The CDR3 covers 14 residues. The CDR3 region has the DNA TGTGCCAGCAGTAAGAGACAGGGGGAGGACGGCTACACCTTC. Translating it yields CASSKRQGEDGYTF.

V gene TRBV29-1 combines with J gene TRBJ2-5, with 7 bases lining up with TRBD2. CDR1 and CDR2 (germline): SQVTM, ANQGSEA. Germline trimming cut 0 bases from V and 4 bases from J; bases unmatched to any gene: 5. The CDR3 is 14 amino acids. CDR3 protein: CSVEDSGTIETQYF. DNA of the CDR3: TGCAGCGTTGAAGATTCCGGGACTATAGAGACCCAGTACTTC. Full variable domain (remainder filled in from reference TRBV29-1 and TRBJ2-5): SAVISQKPSRDICQRGTSLTIQCQVDSQVTMMFWYRQQPGQSLTLIATANQGSEATYESGFVIDKFPISRPNLTFSTLTVSNMSPEDSSIYLCSVEDSGTIETQYFGPGTRLLVL.

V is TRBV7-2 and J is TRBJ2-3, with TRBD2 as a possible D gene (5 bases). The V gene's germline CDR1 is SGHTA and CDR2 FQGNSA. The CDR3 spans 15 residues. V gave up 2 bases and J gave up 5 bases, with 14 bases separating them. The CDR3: CASSLWAAEGDTQYF. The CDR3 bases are TGTGCCAGCAGCTTATGGGCTGCCGAGGGAGATACGCAGTATTTT.

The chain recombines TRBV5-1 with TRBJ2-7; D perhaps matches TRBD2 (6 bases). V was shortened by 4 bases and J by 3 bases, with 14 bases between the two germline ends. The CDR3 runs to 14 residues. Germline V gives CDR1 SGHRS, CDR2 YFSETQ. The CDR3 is CASSPAGGHYEQYF. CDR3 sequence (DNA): TGCGCCAGCAGCCCAGCCGGGGGTCACTACGAGCAGTACTTC.

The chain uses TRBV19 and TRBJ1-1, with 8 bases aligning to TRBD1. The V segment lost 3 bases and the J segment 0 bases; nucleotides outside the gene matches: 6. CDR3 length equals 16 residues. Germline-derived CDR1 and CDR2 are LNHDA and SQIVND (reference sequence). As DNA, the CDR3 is TGTGCCAGTAGTATCTCGGGACAGGCCATGAACACTGAAGCTTTCTTT. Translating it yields CASSISGQAMNTEAFF. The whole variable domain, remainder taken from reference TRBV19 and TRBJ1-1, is DGGITQSPKYLFRKEGQNVTLSCEQNLNHDAMYWYRQDPGQGLRLIYYSQIVNDFQKGDIAEGYSVSREKKESFPLTVTSAQKNPTAFYLCASSISGQAMNTEAFFGQGTRLTVV.

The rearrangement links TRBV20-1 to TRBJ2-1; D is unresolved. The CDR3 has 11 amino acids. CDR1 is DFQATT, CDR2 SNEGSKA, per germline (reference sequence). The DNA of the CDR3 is TGCCCCCTAGACTCCTACAATGAGCAGTTCTTC. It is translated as CPLDSYNEQFF.

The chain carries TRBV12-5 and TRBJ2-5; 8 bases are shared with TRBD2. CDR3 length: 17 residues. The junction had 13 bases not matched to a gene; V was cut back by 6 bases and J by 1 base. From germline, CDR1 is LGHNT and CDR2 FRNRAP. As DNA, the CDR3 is TGTGCTAGTGGCTTTAACCTTGGCGGGGGGAGCCAAGAGACCCAGTACTTC. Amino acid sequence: CASGFNLGGGSQETQYF.

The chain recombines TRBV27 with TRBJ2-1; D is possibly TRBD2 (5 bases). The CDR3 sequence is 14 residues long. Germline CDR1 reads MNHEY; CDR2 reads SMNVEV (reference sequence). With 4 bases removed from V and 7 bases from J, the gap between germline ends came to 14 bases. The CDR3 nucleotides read TGTGCCAGCAGTTCCCACGGGGAATTGAATGAGCAGTTCTTC. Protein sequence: CASSSHGELNEQFF.

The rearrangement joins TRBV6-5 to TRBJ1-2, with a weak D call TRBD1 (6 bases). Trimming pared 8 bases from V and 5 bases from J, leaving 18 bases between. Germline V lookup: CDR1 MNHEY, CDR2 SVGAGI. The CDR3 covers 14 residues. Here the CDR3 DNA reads TGTGCCAGCGTCGGCCGGGGGCTCTCTTATGGCTACACCTTC. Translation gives CASVGRGLSYGYTF.

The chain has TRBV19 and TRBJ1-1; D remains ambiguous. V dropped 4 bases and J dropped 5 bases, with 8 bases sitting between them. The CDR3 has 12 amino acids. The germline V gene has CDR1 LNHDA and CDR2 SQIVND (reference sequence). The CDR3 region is CASSREQTEAFF. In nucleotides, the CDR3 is TGTGCCAGTAGTAGGGAACAGACTGAAGCTTTCTTT.

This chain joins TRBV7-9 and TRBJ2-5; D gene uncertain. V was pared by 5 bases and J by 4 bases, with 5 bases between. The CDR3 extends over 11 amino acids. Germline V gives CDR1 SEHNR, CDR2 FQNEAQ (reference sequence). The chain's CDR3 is CASSVGETQYF. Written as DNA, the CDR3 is TGTGCCAGCAGCGTAGGAGAGACCCAGTACTTC.

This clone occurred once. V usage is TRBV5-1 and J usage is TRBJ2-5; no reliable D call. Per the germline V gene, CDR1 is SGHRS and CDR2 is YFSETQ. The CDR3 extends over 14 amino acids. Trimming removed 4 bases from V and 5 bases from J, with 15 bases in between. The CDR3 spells CASSVQFSGETQYF. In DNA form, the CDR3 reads TGCGCCAGCAGCGTCCAATTCAGTGGGGAGACCCAGTACTTC.